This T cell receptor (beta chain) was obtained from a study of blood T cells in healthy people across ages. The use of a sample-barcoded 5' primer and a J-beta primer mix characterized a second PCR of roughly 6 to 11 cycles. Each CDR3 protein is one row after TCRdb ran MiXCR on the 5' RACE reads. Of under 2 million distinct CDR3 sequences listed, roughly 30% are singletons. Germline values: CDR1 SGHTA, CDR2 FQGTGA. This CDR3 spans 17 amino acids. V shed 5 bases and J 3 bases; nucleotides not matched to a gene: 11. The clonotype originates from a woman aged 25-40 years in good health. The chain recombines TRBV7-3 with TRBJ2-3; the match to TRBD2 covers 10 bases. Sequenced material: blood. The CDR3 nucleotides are TGTGCCAGCAGCGCCGGACGGCGGACTAGCGGTACAGATACGCAGTATTTT. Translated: CASSAGRRTSGTDTQYF. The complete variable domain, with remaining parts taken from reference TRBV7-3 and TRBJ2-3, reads GAGVSQTPSNKVTEKGKYVELRCDPISGHTALYWYRQSLGQGPEFLIYFQGTGAADDSGLPNDRFFAVRPEGSVSTLKIQRTERGDSAVYLCASSAGRRTSGTDTQYFGPGTRLTVL.